Shown below are 11 T cell receptor beta chains from a single sample sequenced in a study of cytomegalovirus exposure and HLA in healthy donors. The study ran its PCR with 60 Vbeta and 13 Jbeta primers. TCRdb's table, derived via immunoSEQ multiplex PCR, lists solely in-frame clones and lacks some. The data hold 95,000 to 100,000 clones, with over 65% observed a single time. Source material: PBMCs. These receptors came from a woman aged 60-70 years in good health and CMV-seronegative.

The rearrangement links TRBV7-9 to TRBJ2-3; D is uncertain. The CDR3 runs 16 residues. Germline CDR1 reads SEHNR; CDR2 reads FQNEAQ (reference sequence). Trimming took off 5 bases at V and 2 bases at J, with 17 bases between the two ends. DNA of the CDR3: TGTGCCAGCAGCCCGTCGGCAGGATCAGACACAGATACGCAGTATTTT. This encodes CASSPSAGSDTDTQYF. Full variable domain (rest looked up from reference TRBV7-9 and TRBJ2-3): DTGVSQNPRHKITKRGQNVTFRCDPISEHNRLYWYRQTLGQGPEFLTYFQNEAQLEKSRLLSDRFSAERPKGSFSTLEIQRTEQGDSAMYLCASSPSAGSDTDTQYFGPGTRLTVL.

V usage is TRBV7-2 and J usage is TRBJ1-2, with a weak D call TRBD1 (6 bases). The CDR3 is 16 amino acids. Germline V CDR1 and CDR2: SGHTA, FQGNSA. V gave up 0 bases and J gave up 6 bases, with 17 bases separating them. CDR3 nucleotide sequence: TGTGCCAGCAGCTTAGCGGGAACTCAGGGGTATAATGGCTACACCTTC. Translation gives CASSLAGTQGYNGYTF.

The chain employs TRBV6-5 and TRBJ2-3; D gene uncertain. Germline V gives CDR1 MNHEY, CDR2 SVGAGI. The CDR3 length is 13 residues. V was clipped by 6 bases and J by 8 bases, with 15 bases between them. The CDR3 DNA reads as TGTGCCAGCAGCCCTCGACTGCCGCGTACGCAGTATTTT. It codes for CASSPRLPRTQYF.

This rearrangement joins TRBV7-8 to TRBJ1-2; 7 positions agree with TRBD1. This CDR3 contains 15 residues. The V gene end was trimmed by 5 bases and the J gene end by 6 bases; junction bases not matched to a gene: 12. CDR1 SGHVS and CDR2 FQNEAQ come from the germline V gene. DNA for the CDR3: TGTGCCAGCAGCCTAAGTTCGAAGGGGGCCCATGGCTACACCTTC. Residues: CASSLSSKGAHGYTF.

The J gene is TRBJ1-2, the V gene TRBV28; D is uncertain. There are 10 residues in the CDR3. Germline loops: CDR1 MDHEN, CDR2 SYDVKM. The germline V and J ends were trimmed by 10 bases and 3 bases, with 6 bases remaining between them. The CDR3 loop is CATVYYGYTF. DNA of the CDR3: TGTGCCACCGTTTACTATGGCTACACCTTC.

The chain is built from TRBV7-8 and TRBJ2-7, with D possibly TRBD1 on 5 matching bases. Germline CDR1 reads SGHVS; CDR2 reads FQNEAQ. V was trimmed by 1 base and J by 0 bases, leaving 19 bases between them. The CDR3 covers 18 residues. CDR3 sequence: CASSLEGFPILSSYEQYF. Here the CDR3 DNA reads TGTGCCAGCAGCTTAGAGGGGTTCCCAATTCTGAGCTCCTACGAGCAGTACTTC.

V gene TRBV6-1 combines with J gene TRBJ1-5; 10 bases agree with TRBD1. CDR1 is MNHNS and CDR2 is SASEGT in the germline V gene. The length of the CDR3 is 16 residues. Unmatched junction bases numbered 4, after V lost 3 bases and J lost 2 bases. In DNA form, the CDR3 reads TGTGCCAGCAGTGACCCAGGGACAGGGGGCAATCAGCCCCAGCATTTT. It specifies CASSDPGTGGNQPQHF.

The count of this clone is one. The chain uses TRBV4-3 and TRBJ1-2; 10 bases map to TRBD1. This CDR3 comprises 16 residues. V was pared by 3 bases and J by 4 bases, with 8 bases of the junction left unmatched. The germline gives CDR1 LGHNA, CDR2 YSLEER. CDR3 DNA: TGCGCCAGCAGCCAGGGCCCGACAGGGGGCCTCTATGGCTACACCTTC. It encodes CASSQGPTGGLYGYTF.

The CDR3 sequence is CASSSNYGGRVAETQYF. CDR3 DNA: TGTGCCAGCAGTTCGAACTACGGAGGGAGGGTAGCAGAGACCCAGTACTTC. The chain recombines TRBV25-1 with TRBJ2-5; 7 bases map to TRBD2. The CDR3 is 17 amino acids. CDR1 and CDR2 (germline): MGHDK, SYGVNS. Germline trimming cut 5 bases from V and 4 bases from J; bases unmatched to any gene: 16.

Of note for this clone: The sample has other DNA sequences that encode this CDR3 too. The gene calls are TRBV5-6 and TRBJ2-7, with unresolved D. V lost 0 bases, J lost 1 base, and 8 bases lay in between. Germline V gene lookup returns CDR1 SGHDT and CDR2 YYEEEE. The CDR3 is 14 residues long. The CDR3 loop is CASSLGLSSYEQYF. The CDR3 DNA reads as TGTGCCAGCAGCTTGGGGCTGTCTTCCTACGAGCAGTACTTC.

The CDR3: CASSRSGFQETQYF. CDR3 DNA: TGTGCCAGCAGCCGTAGCGGCTTCCAAGAGACCCAGTACTTC. The rearrangement uses TRBV7-7 and TRBJ2-5, with D tentatively TRBD2 (6 bases). The germline V gene has CDR1 SSHAT and CDR2 FNYEAQ (reference sequence). Trimming took off 5 bases at V and 1 base at J, with 11 bases between the two ends. The CDR3 length is 14 residues.